This TCR beta chain is drawn from a study of TIL therapy for anti-PD-1-resistant metastatic lung cancer. Study-level information: Progressing patients received lymphodepletion, expanded TIL infusion and IL-2. Points from the study as a whole: Infused TIL clonotypes partially replaced the baseline blood repertoire, then decayed over months.

This was the immunoSEQ v3 assay. TCRdb's copy holds only in-frame clones and misses some; the assay was immunoSEQ multiplex PCR. This sample has about 12,000 clones, with approximately 80% found just once. Time point meaning: pre-treatment sample, taken before nivolumab and TIL therapy. Looked up from germline, CDR1 is LNHDA and CDR2 is SQIVND (reference sequence). V lost 5 bases and J lost 0, with 11 bases in between. This CDR3 is built from 15 residues. Comment on this clone: As yet, its antigen is unknown.

The chain employs TRBV19 and TRBJ1-5; tentative D call: TRBD1 (5 bases). The sequencing used blood, collected at baseline. The TCR sequence derives from a person between 30 and 79 years old with non-small cell lung cancer. CDR3 sequence: CASSVTGYSNQPQHF. The CDR3 nucleotides read TGTGCCAGTAGTGTCACAGGTTATAGCAATCAGCCCCAGCATTTT.